Sequencing of this TCR beta chain was carried out in a study of memory CD4+ T cells and cytomegalovirus serostatus. Study-wide findings and caveats: The CMV-associated TCR signature appears largely within the CD4+ memory repertoire. Repertoires predicted CMV serostatus with median bootstrapped AUC of approximately 0.94.

Single viable CD3+CD4+CD8-CD45RO+ cells were sorted as the memory CD4+ T cells. CD4+ T cells were isolated by positive magnetic selection. This clone was counted a single time. Its antigen is unidentified. The V and J ends lost 4 bases and 5 bases, in that order; junction bases with no gene match: 2. CDR3 length: 12 residues. The germline V gene has CDR1 SEHNR and CDR2 FQNEAQ (reference sequence). Sequenced by immunoSEQ multiplex PCR; TCRdb stores in-frame clones only, minus some. The sample records roughly 50,000 clones, more than 65% being singletons. The gene calls are TRBV7-9 and TRBJ2-7; TRBD1 matches at 7 bases. Sequencing was performed on memory CD4+ T cells from blood. The clonotype was recovered from an adult in good health and CMV-seronegative. Some clones in this sample may be carry-over from other donors' samples. In DNA form, the CDR3 reads TGTGCCAGCAGCTACACAGGGGACGAGCAGTACTTC. Protein: CASSYTGDEQYF.